The source of this T cell receptor (beta chain) is a study of identifying expanded T cells in peripheral blood (dated by TCRdb to the late 2010s). Regarding the study in general: Technical replicates were generated by sequencing separate aliquots of the same genomic DNA pool, and four replicates were compared pairwise.

A distance of 5 bases separates the germline ends of V and J, which lose 2 bases and 6 bases respectively. The germline V gene gives CDR1 as SGHRS and CDR2 as YFSETQ. The CDR3 starts with the cysteine, ends with the phenylalanine, and has 11 residues. Only the CDR3 DNA is retained, 33 bases long and in frame from the first base. The paper as a whole reports these results and caveats: The authors expected that biological variance in healthy repertoires might rise further over much longer intervals, such as months to years. The beta-binomial model significantly reduced the number of clones called differentially abundant and the false-positive rate across all healthy-donor time intervals. Between technical replicates the binomial model flagged roughly 1.1 differentially abundant clones, whereas over about 2 weeks the binomial model flagged about 16.4 and over approximately four weeks 19 to 20. For all healthy donors, the variance in clone template counts between roughly 2-week samples rose significantly as total template count increased.

Comments on this clone: The target of this receptor is not known. It has no much larger one-base neighbor in the sample; base qualities were not kept.

TCRbeta CDR3 regions were profiled with the immunoSEQ Assay using bias-controlled multiplex PCR amplification of genomic DNA. Per the original workflow: To quantify the absolute abundance of each unique TCRbeta CDR3 region, the sequences were collapsed and filtered. Differential abundance was tested with two models: a binomial (Fisher-equivalent) model and a beta-binomial model that adds time-dependent variance fitted from healthy donors. Clones with fewer than 5 combined templates were removed, and a clone was called differentially abundant if the clone's Benjamini-Hochberg FDR was below 0.01. Using the form v = (b*log(k)+a)^2, the beta-binomial variance was modeled as a function of the total template count across the two samples. Entries here come from immuneACCESS through TCRdb and include only in-frame sequences with V and J called. Some clones fail to appear in such tables; in the studies checked, an unresolved V gene covers under half of the shortfall, and the cause of the remainder is unknown. That table supplies the V and J calls and clone size; D and trimming were determined from the DNA. The sample has fewer than 80,000 clones on record, around 83% of them singletons. Of the sample, about 19% is held by the ten largest clones.

During the collection period, no infections or other immune events were recorded for the healthy donors. Time-dependent variance in a beta-binomial model of T-cell clone differential abundance was calibrated using healthy-donor blood repertoires as a training cohort. The training cohort included about ten healthy donors, of whom 3 were female and 7 were male. An age range of about 29 to 65 years, with an average of about 39 years, was recorded for the donors. Whole blood was collected from each healthy donor at three time points spaced 2 to 3 weeks apart and obtained from a commercial supplier. For immunosequencing, genomic DNA was extracted from whole blood that had not been sorted.

Sequenced material: blood. The V and J segments used are TRBV5-1 and TRBJ1-2; the D gene cannot be resolved reliably. The sequence came from a person aged 18-69 years in good health. DNA sequence: TGCGCCAGCAGCTTAGGCAATGGCTACACCTTC. It codes for CASSLGNGYTF.